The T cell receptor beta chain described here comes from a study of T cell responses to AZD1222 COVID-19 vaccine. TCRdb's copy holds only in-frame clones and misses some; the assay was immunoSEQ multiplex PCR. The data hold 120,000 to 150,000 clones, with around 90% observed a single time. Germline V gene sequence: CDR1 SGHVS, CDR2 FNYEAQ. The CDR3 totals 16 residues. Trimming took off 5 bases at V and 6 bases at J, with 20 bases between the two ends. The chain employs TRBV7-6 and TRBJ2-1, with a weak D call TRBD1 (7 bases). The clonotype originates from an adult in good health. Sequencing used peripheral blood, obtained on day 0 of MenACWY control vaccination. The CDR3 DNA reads TGTGCCAGCAGCCAGGGGGGCGGGACGACGCGCAATGAGCAGTTCTTC. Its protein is CASSQGGGTTRNEQFF.